Detailed here is one T cell receptor (beta chain). Its antigen is not identified. Each CDR3 protein gets one entry after TCRdb re-called the 5' RACE reads with MiXCR. The table lists 450,000 or so distinct CDR3 sequences, 14% of them singletons. The source of the sample is a study of identical twins. General study results and limits: The models gave estimates that fell short of the out-of-frame TCR alpha sharing seen in monozygotic twins.

This same sample was also part of a study on yellow fever vaccine responses in identical twins.

The TCR originated in a woman in her late teens or twenties in good health. The source material was CD4+ T cells sorted from blood.

Here the CDR3 DNA reads TGTGCCAGCAGTACCGGGCCATCATCCTACGAGCAGTACTTC. Encoded protein: CASSTGPSSYEQYF. The chain has TRBV3-1 and TRBJ2-7, with no clear D. The germline gives CDR1 LGHDT, CDR2 YNNKEL (reference sequence). The CDR3 totals 14 residues. V lost 6 bases and J lost 1, with 13 bases in between.